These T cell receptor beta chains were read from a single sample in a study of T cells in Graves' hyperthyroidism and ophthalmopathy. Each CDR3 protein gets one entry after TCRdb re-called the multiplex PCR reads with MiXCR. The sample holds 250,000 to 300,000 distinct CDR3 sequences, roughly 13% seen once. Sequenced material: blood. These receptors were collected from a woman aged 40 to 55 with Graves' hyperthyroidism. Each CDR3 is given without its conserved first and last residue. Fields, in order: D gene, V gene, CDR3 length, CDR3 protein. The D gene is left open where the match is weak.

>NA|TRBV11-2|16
ASSRPGWVSFRFDEQF
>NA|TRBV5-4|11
ASSLDPGEKLF
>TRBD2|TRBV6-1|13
ASSTQNSGGNEQF
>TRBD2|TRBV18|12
ASSPGTTDNEQF
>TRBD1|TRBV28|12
ASSLSAGGTEAF
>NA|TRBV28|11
ASSFRQDKGYT
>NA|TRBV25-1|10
ASGPTQETQY
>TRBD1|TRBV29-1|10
STRDSSYEQY
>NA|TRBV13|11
ASSFEQQETQY
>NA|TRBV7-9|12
ASSTGLGGETQY
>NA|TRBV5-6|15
ASSLAGGYRDNSPLH
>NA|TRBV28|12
ATERGVRVGGYT
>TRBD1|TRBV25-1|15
ASSAVPGQGAHTEAF
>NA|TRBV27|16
ASSLRHRASSYNSPLH
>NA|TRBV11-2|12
ASSLDLRNGTQY
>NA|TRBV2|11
ASSEEVTTEAF
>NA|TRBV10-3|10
AISERRNEQF
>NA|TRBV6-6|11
ASSYDRFYGYT
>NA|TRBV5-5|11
ASSQTANYGYT
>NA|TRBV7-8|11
ASSLASQNIQY
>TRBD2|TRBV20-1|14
SARRLLAGVIETQY
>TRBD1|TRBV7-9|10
ASSSQGFEAF
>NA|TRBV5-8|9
ASTIHYEQY